Listed here are 12 T cell receptor beta chains from one sample, sequenced in a study of Ad26.COV2.S vaccination and SARS-CoV-2 variants. The treatment is: about 20 received Ad26.COV2.S at low or high dose, single or two shots; several received placebo; per-sample allocation not given. Each sample was drawn 63 days after the first injection (of vaccine or placebo). The repertoire was sequenced with immunoSEQ multiplex PCR; TCRdb's copy has only in-frame clones and lacks some. The sample contains some 320,000 clones, around four fifths of which appear only once. The sample here was peripheral blood, taken in a trial of Ad26.COV2.S vaccine versus placebo. The receptors derive from a person aged 18-60 years who received the Ad26.COV2.S COVID-19 vaccine or a placebo.

CDR3 sequence reads: CASSSTLSGETQYF. In nucleotides, the CDR3 is TGTGCCAGCAGCTCAACTCTTAGCGGAGAGACCCAGTACTTC. J is TRBJ2-5 and V is TRBV7-2; maybe TRBD2 (6 bases). Per the germline V gene, CDR1 is SGHTA and CDR2 is FQGNSA. CDR3 length equals 14 residues. V was pared by 4 bases and J by 4 bases, with 13 bases between. Based on the CDR3 plus reference TRBV7-2 and TRBJ2-5, the full variable domain is GAGVSQSPSNKVTEKGKDVELRCDPISGHTALYWYRQSLGQGLEFLIYFQGNSAPDKSGLPSDRFSAERTGGSVSTLTIQRTQQEDSAVYLCASSSTLSGETQYFGPGTRLLVL.

The genes are TRBV27 and TRBJ1-5; TRBD1 agrees at 10 bases. CDR3 size: 17 residues. Trimming took 6 bases from V and 4 from J; bases not matched to a gene: 12. CDR1 is MNHEY and CDR2 is SMNVEV in the germline V gene (reference sequence). The CDR3 DNA is TGTGCCAGCAGATCCGGGACAGGGGTCCTATCGAATCAGCCCCAGCATTTT. This sequence encodes CASRSGTGVLSNQPQHF.

The J gene is TRBJ1-1, the V gene TRBV11-2, with D possibly TRBD1 on 6 matching bases. The CDR3 covers 14 residues. CDR1 is SGHAT, CDR2 FQNNGV, per germline. V lost 3 bases to trimming and J lost 5 bases, with 13 bases between them. This chain's CDR3 is CASSFSGRGTEAFF. In nucleotides, the CDR3 is TGTGCCAGCAGCTTTTCTGGCAGGGGTACTGAAGCTTTCTTT.

The chain employs TRBV19 and TRBJ1-2; 10 bases fit TRBD1. The CDR3 spans 16 residues. The germline V gene encodes CDR1 LNHDA and CDR2 SQIVND (reference sequence). Unmatched junction bases numbered 8, after V lost 3 bases and J lost 4 bases. As DNA, the CDR3 is TGTGCCAGTAGTATTTGGAGACAGGGGGCAAGCTATGGCTACACCTTC. It translates to CASSIWRQGASYGYTF.

The chain couples TRBV2 to TRBJ1-1; no clear D gene. CDR3 length: 13 amino acids. Germline V gene sequence: CDR1 SNHLY, CDR2 FYNNEI. V lost 8 bases and J 1 base, leaving 11 bases between the germline ends. The CDR3 loop is CASGPFRNTEAFF. Here the CDR3 DNA reads TGTGCCAGCGGACCGTTTCGGAACACTGAAGCTTTCTTT.

V usage is TRBV29-1 and J usage is TRBJ1-2; TRBD1 matches 9 bases. This CDR3 region has 13 residues. Germline-derived CDR1 and CDR2 are SQVTM and ANQGSEA. The CDR3 DNA is TGCAGTTGTCTACTACAGGGGGCGAGGGGCTACACCTTC. Amino acids: CSCLLQGARGYTF.

The chain has TRBV28 and TRBJ2-3; TRBD2 might be the D (5 bases). The germline CDR1 and CDR2 sequences are MDHEN and SYDVKM. The ends were cut back, 7 bases at V and 5 bases at J, with 16 bases in the middle. CDR3 length equals 14 residues. CDR3: CASNTHLGRDTQYF. As DNA, the CDR3 is TGTGCCAGCAACACCCACCTAGGGAGAGATACGCAGTATTTT.

V is TRBV6-2 or TRBV6-3 and J is TRBJ1-1, with D unresolved. V lost 6 bases, J lost 2 bases, and 13 bases lay in between. CDR3 length equals 14 residues. Germline V gives CDR1 MNHEY, CDR2 SVGEGT. The CDR3 coding sequence is TGTGCCAGCAGGCCTGGGTGGGGTAACACTGAAGCTTTCTTT. This sequence encodes CASRPGWGNTEAFF.

This sequence joins TRBV24-1 and TRBJ2-6; unclear D gene. The CDR3 is 16 residues long. Germline lookup yields CDR1 KGHDR and CDR2 SFDVKD. V was shortened by 4 bases and J by 0 bases, with 9 bases between the two germline ends. In DNA, the CDR3 is TGTGCCACCAGTGACCCTACACCCTCTGGGGCCAACGTCCTGACTTTC. Protein product: CATSDPTPSGANVLTF.

V usage is TRBV27 and J usage is TRBJ2-5, with D tentatively TRBD1 or TRBD2 (5 bases each). CDR3 length: 14 residues. In germline, CDR1 is MNHEY, CDR2 SMNVEV (reference sequence). V lost 4 bases, J lost 4 bases, and 13 bases lay in between. This CDR3 reads CASSSQGPLETQYF. CDR3 nucleotides: TGTGCCAGCAGTTCGCAGGGACCCCTAGAGACCCAGTACTTC.

The chain carries TRBV12-3 or TRBV12-4 and TRBJ2-7; tentative D call: TRBD2 (5 bases). The V and J ends lost 4 bases and 10 bases respectively, with 11 bases between them. The CDR3 has 11 amino acids. CDR3 in amino acids: CASSSRAFQYF. The CDR3 DNA reads as TGTGCCAGCAGTTCGCGGGCCTTTCAGTACTTC.

CDR3 loop: CASSVNPQGGETQYF. For the CDR3, the DNA is TGTGCCAGCAGCGTCAATCCACAGGGTGGAGAGACCCAGTACTTC. The V gene is TRBV9, the J gene TRBJ2-5; D possibly corresponds to TRBD1 (6 bases). Germline V lookup: CDR1 SGDLS, CDR2 YYNGEE. V was cut by 2 bases and J by 4 bases, with 15 bases left in between. This CDR3 region has 15 residues.